This T cell receptor (beta chain) was recorded in a study of OX40 agonist ivuxolimab in advanced cancers. Background on the study: Cohort: approximately 83% men, mean age approximately 60, aged about 20 to 85. Partial responses occurred in Three dose-escalation patients, one with hepatocellular carcinoma and two with cutaneous melanoma.

Concerning this clone: What it binds is unknown.

CDR1 is SEHNR, CDR2 FQNEAQ, per germline (reference sequence). V trimming: 5 bases; J trimming: 0 bases; junction bases outside the gene matches: 7. The CDR3 is 16 amino acids. Findings and caveats of the study: At 0.1 to 3.0 mg/kg, clonal expansion of CD4+ and CD8+ blood T cells had occurred by week 6. Expansion of clones was among the lowest in partial responders at 0.1-3.0 mg/kg.

TCRdb's copy holds only in-frame clones and misses some; the assay was immunoSEQ multiplex PCR. This sample carries about 90,000 clones, roughly 88% of them seen once, and the ten largest clones take under 0.35%. This sequence originates from an adult with an advanced solid tumor such as melanoma, head and neck, liver or kidney cancer. The chain has TRBV7-9 and TRBJ2-5; 9 bases fit TRBD2. Sample: CD4+ or CD8+ T cells sorted from blood, taken in a trial of the OX40 agonist ivuxolimab. Here the CDR3 reads CASSLLAGAHQETQYF. CDR3 DNA sequence: TGTGCCAGCAGCCTCTTAGCGGGAGCCCACCAAGAGACCCAGTACTTC.